The next 6 T cell receptor beta chains were all read from a single sample in a study of blood T cell repertoires in COVID-19. Only in-frame clones appear in the TCRdb table, and some are missing; sequencing was by immunoSEQ multiplex PCR. The table shows around 310,000 clones, with around 87% occurring only once. The sample comprised peripheral blood. These receptors were collected from a woman aged 40 to 55 with COVID-19, enrolled during active disease.

The chain combines TRBV4-1 with TRBJ1-2, with 9 bases aligning to TRBD1. This CDR3 is 17 amino acids long. In germline, CDR1 is MGHRA, CDR2 YSYEKL. V gave up 5 bases and J gave up 8 bases; unmatched junction bases: 18. The CDR3: CASSTDRGPIAHAGYTF. DNA for the CDR3: TGCGCCAGCAGCACGGACAGGGGTCCTATCGCCCATGCGGGCTACACCTTC.

With respect to this clone: The same CDR3 arises from other DNA sequences in this sample as well. The chain employs TRBV10-3 and TRBJ1-1; tentatively, D is TRBD1 (5 bases). This CDR3 is 13 amino acids long. CDR1 and CDR2 from the germline V gene are ENHRY and SYGVKD. V lost 4 bases and J 3 bases, leaving 9 bases between the germline ends. As DNA, the CDR3 is TGTGCCATCAGTGGAAGGGGCGACACTGAAGCTTTCTTT. This codes for CAISGRGDTEAFF.

The chain recombines TRBV5-6 with TRBJ2-1; 7 bases agree with TRBD2. This CDR3 region has 12 residues. The germline V gene encodes CDR1 SGHDT and CDR2 YYEEEE. With 3 bases clipped from V and 13 bases from J, the junction kept 7 bases outside the gene matches. The CDR3 bases are TGTGCCAGCAGCTCCCCTCCGGGGGGACAGTTCTTC. Encoded protein: CASSSPPGGQFF.

This clone showed up just a few times. This chain connects TRBV29-1 to TRBJ2-7; D is unresolved. CDR1 is SQVTM, CDR2 ANQGSEA, per germline. V dropped 5 bases and J dropped 3 bases, with 14 bases sitting between them. The CDR3 is made up of 13 amino acids. CDR3 in amino acids: CSVCASIGYEQYF. In DNA, the CDR3 is TGCAGCGTTTGCGCATCAATCGGCTACGAGCAGTACTTC.

CDR3 sequence: CASSLGGGSYSNQPQHF. CDR3 coding DNA: TGTGCCAGCAGCTTGGGCGGGGGCAGTTATAGCAATCAGCCCCAGCATTTT. The V call is TRBV5-6, the J call TRBJ1-5; D is possibly TRBD1 (6 bases). CDR3 length: 17 amino acids. V dropped 0 bases and J dropped 0 bases, with 13 bases sitting between them. CDR1 and CDR2 from the germline V gene are SGHDT and YYEEEE.

This clone was detected only once. The CDR3 here is CSGLEGQETQYF. The CDR3 DNA is TGCAGCGGTCTAGAAGGCCAAGAGACCCAGTACTTC. This rearrangement joins TRBV29-1 to TRBJ2-5; D is undetermined. The CDR3 is 12 amino acids. Trimming left V 7 bases short and J 1 base short, with 10 bases between. Germline V CDR1 and CDR2: SQVTM, ANQGSEA.